This note documents a single TCR beta chain sequence. The assay was immunoSEQ multiplex PCR, and TCRdb's table has in-frame clones only and misses some. Of approximately 20,000 clones detected, 65% to 85% appear once; the ten largest clones hold 8%. These data belong to a study of graft-versus-host responses after intestinal transplantation. Processing released intraepithelial and lamina propria lymphocytes from the graft tissue. The source of this sequence is a human patient who received an intestinal transplant, so some T cells may come from the graft donor. The sample consisted of ileum tissue, taken around 20 days after intestinal transplant.

CDR3 region: CASSLPGWSSQPQHF. The CDR3 DNA reads TGTGCCAGCAGTTTACCAGGCTGGTCCAGTCAGCCCCAGCATTTT. The chain combines TRBV28 with TRBJ1-5; D not resolved. The CDR3 extends over 15 amino acids. Trimming took off 2 bases at V and 6 bases at J, with 14 bases between the two ends. In germline, CDR1 is MDHEN, CDR2 SYDVKM.